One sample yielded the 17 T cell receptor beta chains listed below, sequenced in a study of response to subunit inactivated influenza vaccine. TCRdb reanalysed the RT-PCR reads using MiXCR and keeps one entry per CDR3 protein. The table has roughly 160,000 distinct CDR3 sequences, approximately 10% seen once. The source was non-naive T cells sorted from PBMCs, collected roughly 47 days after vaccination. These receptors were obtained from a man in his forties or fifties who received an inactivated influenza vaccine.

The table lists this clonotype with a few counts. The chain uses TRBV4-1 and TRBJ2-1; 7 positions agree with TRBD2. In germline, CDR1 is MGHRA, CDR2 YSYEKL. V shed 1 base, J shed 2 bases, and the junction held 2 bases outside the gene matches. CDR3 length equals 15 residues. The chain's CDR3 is CASSQGGGAYNEQFF. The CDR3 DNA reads TGCGCCAGCAGCCAAGGGGGGGGGGCCTACAATGAGCAGTTCTTC.

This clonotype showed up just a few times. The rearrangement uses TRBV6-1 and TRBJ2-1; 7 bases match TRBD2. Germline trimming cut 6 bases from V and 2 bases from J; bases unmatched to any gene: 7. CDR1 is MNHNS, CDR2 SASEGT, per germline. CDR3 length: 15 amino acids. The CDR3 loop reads CASRSRLAAYNEQFF. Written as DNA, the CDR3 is TGTGCCAGCAGAAGTCGGCTAGCGGCCTACAATGAGCAGTTCTTC.

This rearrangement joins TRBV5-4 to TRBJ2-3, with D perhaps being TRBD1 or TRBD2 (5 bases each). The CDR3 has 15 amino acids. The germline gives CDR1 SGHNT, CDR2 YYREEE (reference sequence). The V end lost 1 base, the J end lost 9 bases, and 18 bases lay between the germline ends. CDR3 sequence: CASSLRAEGSQTQYF. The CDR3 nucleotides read TGTGCCAGCAGCTTGAGGGCCGAGGGGAGTCAAACGCAGTATTTT.

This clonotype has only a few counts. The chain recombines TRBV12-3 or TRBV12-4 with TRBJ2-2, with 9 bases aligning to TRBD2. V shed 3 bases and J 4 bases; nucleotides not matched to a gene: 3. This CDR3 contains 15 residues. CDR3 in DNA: TGTGCCAGCAGTTTGCTAGCGGGGTTCACCGGGGAGCTGTTTTTT. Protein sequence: CASSLLAGFTGELFF.

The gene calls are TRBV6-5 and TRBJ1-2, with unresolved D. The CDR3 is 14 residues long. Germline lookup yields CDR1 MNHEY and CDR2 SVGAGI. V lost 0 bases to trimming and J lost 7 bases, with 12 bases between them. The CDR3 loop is CASSYSLGSGGYTF. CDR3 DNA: TGTGCCAGCAGTTACTCGTTGGGGTCCGGTGGCTACACCTTC.

The CDR3 loop is CSVGTSATNEKLFF. Written as DNA, the CDR3 is TGCAGCGTTGGGACTTCTGCAACTAATGAAAAACTGTTTTTT. J is TRBJ1-4 and V is TRBV29-1, with D hard to call. The germline V gene encodes CDR1 SQVTM and CDR2 ANQGSEA. V was shortened by 4 bases and J by 0 bases, with 9 bases between the two germline ends. CDR3 length: 14 amino acids.

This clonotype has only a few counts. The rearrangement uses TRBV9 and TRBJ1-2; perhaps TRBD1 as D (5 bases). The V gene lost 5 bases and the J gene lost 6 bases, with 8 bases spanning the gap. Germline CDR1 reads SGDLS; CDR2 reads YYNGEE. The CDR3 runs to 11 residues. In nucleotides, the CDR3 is TGTGCCAGCAGTGGAGGGGATGGCTACACCTTC. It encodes CASSGGDGYTF. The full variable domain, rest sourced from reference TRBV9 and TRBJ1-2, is DSGVTQTPKHLITATGQRVTLRCSPRSGDLSVYWYQQSLDQGLQFLIQYYNGEERAKGNILERFSAQQFPDLHSELNLSSLELGDSALYFCASSGGDGYTFGSGTRLTVV.

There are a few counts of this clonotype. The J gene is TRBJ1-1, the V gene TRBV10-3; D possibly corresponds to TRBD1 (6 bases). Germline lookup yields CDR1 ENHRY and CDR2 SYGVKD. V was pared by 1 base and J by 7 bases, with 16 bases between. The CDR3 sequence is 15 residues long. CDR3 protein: CAISEWGRGDDEAFF. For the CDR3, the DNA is TGTGCCATCAGTGAGTGGGGGCGAGGGGATGATGAAGCTTTCTTT.

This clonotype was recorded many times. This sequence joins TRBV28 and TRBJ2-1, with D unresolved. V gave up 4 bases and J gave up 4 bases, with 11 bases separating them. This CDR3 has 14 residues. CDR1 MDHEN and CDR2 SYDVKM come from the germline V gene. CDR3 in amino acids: CASSSSGRYNEQFF. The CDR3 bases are TGTGCCAGCAGTTCATCGGGCCGGTACAATGAGCAGTTCTTC.

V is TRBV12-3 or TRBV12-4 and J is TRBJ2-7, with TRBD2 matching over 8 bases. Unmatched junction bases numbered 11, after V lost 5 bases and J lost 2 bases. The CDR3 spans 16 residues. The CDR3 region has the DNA TGTGCCAGCAGTGCCCCCCTGTCGGGAGGGACCTACGAGCAGTACTTC. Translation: CASSAPLSGGTYEQYF.

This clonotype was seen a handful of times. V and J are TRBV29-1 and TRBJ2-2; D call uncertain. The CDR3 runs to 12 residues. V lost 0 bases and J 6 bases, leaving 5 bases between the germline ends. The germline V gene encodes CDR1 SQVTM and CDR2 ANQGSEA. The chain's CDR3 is CSVEEDPGELFF. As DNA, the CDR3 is TGCAGCGTTGAAGAGGATCCCGGGGAGCTGTTTTTT.

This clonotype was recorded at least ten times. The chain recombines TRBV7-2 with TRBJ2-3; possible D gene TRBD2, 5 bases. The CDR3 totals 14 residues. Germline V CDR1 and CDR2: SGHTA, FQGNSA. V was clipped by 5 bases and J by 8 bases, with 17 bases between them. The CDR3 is CASSPGEGMGTQYF. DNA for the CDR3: TGTGCCAGCAGCCCCGGCGAGGGAATGGGTACGCAGTATTTT. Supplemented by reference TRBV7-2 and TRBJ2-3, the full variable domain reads GAGVSQSPSNKVTEKGKDVELRCDPISGHTALYWYRQSLGQGLEFLIYFQGNSAPDKSGLPSDRFSAERTGGSVSTLTIQRTQQEDSAVYLCASSPGEGMGTQYFGPGTRLTVL.

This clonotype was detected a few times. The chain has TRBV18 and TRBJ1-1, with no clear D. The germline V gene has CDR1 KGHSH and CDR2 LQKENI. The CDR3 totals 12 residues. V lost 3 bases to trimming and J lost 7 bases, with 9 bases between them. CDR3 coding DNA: TGTGCCAGCTCACCGTTCGTCAATGAAGCTTTCTTT. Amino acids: CASSPFVNEAFF.

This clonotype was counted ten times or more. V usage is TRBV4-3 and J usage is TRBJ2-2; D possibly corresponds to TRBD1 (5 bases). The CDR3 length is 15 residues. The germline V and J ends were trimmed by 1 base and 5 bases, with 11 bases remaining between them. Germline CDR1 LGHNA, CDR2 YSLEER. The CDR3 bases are TGCGCCAGCAGCCAAGTAAAGGGGATGACCGGGGAGCTGTTTTTT. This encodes CASSQVKGMTGELFF.

The CDR3 bases are TGCGCCAGCAGCCAGGGACTAGGAACTAGCGGGAGCTACAATGAGCAGTTCTTC. Its translation is CASSQGLGTSGSYNEQFF. The V gene is TRBV4-3, the J gene TRBJ2-1; TRBD2 matches 11 bases. Per the germline V gene, CDR1 is LGHNA and CDR2 is YSLEER. Trimming cost V 3 bases and J 3 bases; bases outside gene matches: 10. The CDR3 has 18 amino acids.

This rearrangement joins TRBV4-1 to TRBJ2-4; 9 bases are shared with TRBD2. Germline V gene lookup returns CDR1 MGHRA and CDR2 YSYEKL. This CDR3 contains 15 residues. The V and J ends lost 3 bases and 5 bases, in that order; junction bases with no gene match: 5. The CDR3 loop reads CASSHGRGGENIQYF. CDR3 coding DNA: TGCGCCAGCAGCCACGGGCGGGGGGGCGAAAACATTCAGTACTTC.

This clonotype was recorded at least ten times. The DNA for the CDR3 is TGTGCCTCAGCACTTACAGATACGCAGTATTTT. This gives the protein CASALTDTQYF. The chain uses TRBV25-1 and TRBJ2-3, with no clear D. With 11 bases removed from V and 3 bases from J, the gap between germline ends came to 9 bases. Per the germline V gene, CDR1 is MGHDK and CDR2 is SYGVNS. The CDR3 consists of 11 residues.